The table lists the clone carrying this T cell receptor beta chain with many counts. Trimming shortened V by 0 bases and J by 7 bases, and 13 bases separated the two germline ends. The germline CDR1 and CDR2 sequences are DFQATT and SNEGSKA (reference sequence). CDR3 length equals 14 residues. The data originate from a study of HIV-infected patients and healthy controls. Alpha and beta constant-region primers primed reverse transcription of about 500 ng RNA. Using multiplexing indices, alpha and beta chain libraries were generated apart by chain-specific third strand synthesis. TCRdb reanalysed the 5' RACE reads using MiXCR and keeps one entry per CDR3 protein. This repertoire shows 10,000 or so distinct CDR3 sequences, roughly 8% found once; its top ten account for 34%. No cell fractionation was done, so the repertoire covers all unsorted peripheral blood T cells.

This sample comprised blood, obtained before antiretroviral therapy. This chain uses TRBV20-1 with TRBJ1-5, with a tentative D call TRBD1 (6 bases). The clonotype comes from an adult with HIV infection. The donor label of this sample is uncertain. Here the CDR3 reads CSAREGGAGQPQHF. The CDR3, as DNA: TGCAGTGCTAGAGAGGGGGGGGCTGGGCAGCCCCAGCATTTT.